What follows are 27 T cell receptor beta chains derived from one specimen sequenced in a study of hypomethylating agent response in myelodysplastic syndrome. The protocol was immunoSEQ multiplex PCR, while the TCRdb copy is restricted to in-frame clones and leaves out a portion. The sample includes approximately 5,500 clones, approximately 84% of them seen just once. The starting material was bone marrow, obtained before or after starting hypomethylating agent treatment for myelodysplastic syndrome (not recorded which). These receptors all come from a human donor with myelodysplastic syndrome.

For the CDR3, the DNA is TGTGCCAGCAGCGGGACTAGCGGGAGTTCCCGCTACAATGAGCAGTTCTTC. Protein product: CASSGTSGSSRYNEQFF. The chain has TRBV9 and TRBJ2-1; 13 bases are shared with TRBD2. Germline loops: CDR1 SGDLS, CDR2 YYNGEE. V lost 3 bases to trimming and J lost 3 bases; unmatched junction nucleotides: 6. This CDR3 is built from 17 residues.

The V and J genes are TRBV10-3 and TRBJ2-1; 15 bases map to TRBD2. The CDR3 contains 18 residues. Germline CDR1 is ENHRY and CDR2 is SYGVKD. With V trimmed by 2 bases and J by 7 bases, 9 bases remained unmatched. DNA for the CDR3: TGTGCCATCAGTGAGGTCCCGGGACTAGCGGGGGGACCTAATGAGCAGTTCTTC. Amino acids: CAISEVPGLAGGPNEQFF.

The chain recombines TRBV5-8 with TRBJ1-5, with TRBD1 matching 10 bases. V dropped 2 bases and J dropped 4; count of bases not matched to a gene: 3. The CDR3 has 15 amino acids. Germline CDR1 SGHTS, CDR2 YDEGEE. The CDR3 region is CASSLDRGRNQPQHF. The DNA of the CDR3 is TGTGCCAGCAGCTTAGACAGGGGGCGAAATCAGCCCCAGCATTTT.

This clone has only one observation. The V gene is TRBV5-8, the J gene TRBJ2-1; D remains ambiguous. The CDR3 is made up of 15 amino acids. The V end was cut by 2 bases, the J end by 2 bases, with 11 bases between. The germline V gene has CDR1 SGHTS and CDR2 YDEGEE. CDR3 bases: TGTGCCAGCAGCTTAATCATGATACCCTACAATGAGCAGTTCTTC. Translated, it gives CASSLIMIPYNEQFF.

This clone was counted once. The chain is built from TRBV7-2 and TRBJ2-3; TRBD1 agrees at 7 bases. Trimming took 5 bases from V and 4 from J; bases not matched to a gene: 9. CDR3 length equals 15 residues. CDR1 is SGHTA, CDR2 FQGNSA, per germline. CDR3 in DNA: TGTGCCAGCAGCCGCGGGCAGGGGGTCGCAGATACGCAGTATTTT. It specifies CASSRGQGVADTQYF. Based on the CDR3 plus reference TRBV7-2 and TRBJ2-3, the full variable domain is GAGVSQSPSNKVTEKGKDVELRCDPISGHTALYWYRQSLGQGLEFLIYFQGNSAPDKSGLPSDRFSAERTGGSVSTLTIQRTQQEDSAVYLCASSRGQGVADTQYFGPGTRLTVL.

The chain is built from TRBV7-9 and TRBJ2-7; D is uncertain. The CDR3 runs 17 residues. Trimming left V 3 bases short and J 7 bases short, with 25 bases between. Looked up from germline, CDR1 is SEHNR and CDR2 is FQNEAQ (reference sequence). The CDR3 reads CASSFVGFTLHNPEQYF. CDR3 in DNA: TGTGCCAGCAGCTTCGTGGGTTTTACACTACACAATCCAGAGCAGTACTTC.

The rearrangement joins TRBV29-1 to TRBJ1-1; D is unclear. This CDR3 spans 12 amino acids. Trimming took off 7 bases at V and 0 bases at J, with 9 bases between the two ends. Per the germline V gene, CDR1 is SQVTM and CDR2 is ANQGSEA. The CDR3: CSAEAMNTEAFF. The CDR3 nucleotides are TGCAGCGCCGAAGCCATGAACACTGAAGCTTTCTTT.

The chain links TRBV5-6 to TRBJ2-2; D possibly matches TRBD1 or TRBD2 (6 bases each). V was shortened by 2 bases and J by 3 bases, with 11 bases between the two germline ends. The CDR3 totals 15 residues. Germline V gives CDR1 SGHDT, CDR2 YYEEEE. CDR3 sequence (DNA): TGTGCCAGCAGCTTAAGGGGGGCGTACACCGGGGAGCTGTTTTTT. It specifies CASSLRGAYTGELFF.

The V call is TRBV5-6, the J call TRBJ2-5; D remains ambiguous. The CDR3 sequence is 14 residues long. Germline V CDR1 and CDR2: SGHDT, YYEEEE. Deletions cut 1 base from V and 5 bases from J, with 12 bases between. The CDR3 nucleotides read TGTGCCAGCAGCTTGTTTCAGGTCCGGGAGACCCAGTACTTC. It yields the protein CASSLFQVRETQYF.

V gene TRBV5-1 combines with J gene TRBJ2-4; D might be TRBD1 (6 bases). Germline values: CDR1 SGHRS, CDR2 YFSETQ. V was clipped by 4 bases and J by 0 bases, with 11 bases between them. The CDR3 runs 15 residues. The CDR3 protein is CASSPTGLAKNIQYF. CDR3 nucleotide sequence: TGCGCCAGCAGCCCGACAGGACTAGCCAAAAACATTCAGTACTTC.

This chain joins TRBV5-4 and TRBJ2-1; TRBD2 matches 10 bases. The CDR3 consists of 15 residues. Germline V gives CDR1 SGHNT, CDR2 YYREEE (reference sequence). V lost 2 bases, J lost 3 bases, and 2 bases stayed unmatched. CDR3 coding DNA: TGTGCCAGCAGCTTTAGCGGGGGGATCTACAATGAGCAGTTCTTC. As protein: CASSFSGGIYNEQFF. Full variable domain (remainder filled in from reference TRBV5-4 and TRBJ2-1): ETGVTQSPTHLIKTRGQQVTLRCSSQSGHNTVSWYQQALGQGPQFIFQYYREEENGRGNFPPRFSGLQFPNYSSELNVNALELDDSALYLCASSFSGGIYNEQFFGPGTRLTVL.

CDR3: CASSEKYEQYV. CDR3 nucleotide sequence: TGTGCCAGCAGTGAAAAGTACGAGCAGTACGTC. The rearrangement uses TRBV6-5 and TRBJ2-7; D not resolved. From germline, CDR1 is MNHEY and CDR2 SVGAGI. CDR3 length equals 11 residues. V was pared by 5 bases and J by 4 bases, with 6 bases between.

CDR3 region: CASSWATAKNIQYF. CDR3 DNA: TGTGCCAGCAGTTGGGCTACGGCCAAAAACATTCAGTACTTC. The rearrangement links TRBV27 to TRBJ2-4, with D unclear. CDR3 size: 14 residues. Germline-derived CDR1 and CDR2 are MNHEY and SMNVEV (reference sequence). Trimming removed 4 bases from V and 1 base from J, with 8 bases in between.

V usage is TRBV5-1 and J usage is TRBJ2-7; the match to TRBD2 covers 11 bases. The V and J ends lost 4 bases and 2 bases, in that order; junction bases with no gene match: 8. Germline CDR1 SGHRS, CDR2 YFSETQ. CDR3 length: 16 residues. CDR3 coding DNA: TGCGCCAGCAGCCGAGGTGGGACTAGCGGAACCTACGAGCAGTACTTC. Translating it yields CASSRGGTSGTYEQYF.

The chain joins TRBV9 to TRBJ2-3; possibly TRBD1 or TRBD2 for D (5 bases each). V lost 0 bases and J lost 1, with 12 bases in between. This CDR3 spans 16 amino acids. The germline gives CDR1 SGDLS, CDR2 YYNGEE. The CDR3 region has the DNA TGTGCCAGCAGCGTAGCCTCGGGACGGGGCACAGATACGCAGTATTTT. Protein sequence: CASSVASGRGTDTQYF.

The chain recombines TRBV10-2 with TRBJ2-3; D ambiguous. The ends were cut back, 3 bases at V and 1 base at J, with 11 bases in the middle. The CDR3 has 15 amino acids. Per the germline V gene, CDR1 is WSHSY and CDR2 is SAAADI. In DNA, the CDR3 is TGCGCCAGCAGTGAAGAGGCCCTCGGCACAGATACGCAGTATTTT. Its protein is CASSEEALGTDTQYF.

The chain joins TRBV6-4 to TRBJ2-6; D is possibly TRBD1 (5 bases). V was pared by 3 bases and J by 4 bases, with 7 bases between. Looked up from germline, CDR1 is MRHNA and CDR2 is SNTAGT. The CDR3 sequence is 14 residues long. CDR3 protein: CASSEGAGANVLTF. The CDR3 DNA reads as TGTGCCAGCAGTGAAGGGGCCGGGGCCAACGTCCTGACTTTC.

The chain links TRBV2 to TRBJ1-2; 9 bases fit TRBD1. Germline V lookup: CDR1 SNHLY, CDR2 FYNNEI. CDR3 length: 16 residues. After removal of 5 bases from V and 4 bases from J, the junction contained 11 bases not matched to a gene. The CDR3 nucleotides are TGTGCCAGCAGTTCGGACAGGGGACGATCATCCTATGGCTACACCTTC. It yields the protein CASSSDRGRSSYGYTF.

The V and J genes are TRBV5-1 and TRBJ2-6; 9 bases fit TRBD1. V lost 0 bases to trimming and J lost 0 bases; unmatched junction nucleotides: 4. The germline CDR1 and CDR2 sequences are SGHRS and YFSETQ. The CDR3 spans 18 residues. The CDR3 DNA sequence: TGCGCCAGCAGCTTGGTGGGACAGGGACTCTCTGGGGCCAACGTCCTGACTTTC. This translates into CASSLVGQGLSGANVLTF.

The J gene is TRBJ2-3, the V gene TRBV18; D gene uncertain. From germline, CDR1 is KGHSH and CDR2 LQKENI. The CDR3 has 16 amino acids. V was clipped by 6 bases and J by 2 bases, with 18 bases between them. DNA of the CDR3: TGTGCCAGCTCCCCCATTGCAGCCAGTACCACAGATACGCAGTATTTT. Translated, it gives CASSPIAASTTDTQYF.

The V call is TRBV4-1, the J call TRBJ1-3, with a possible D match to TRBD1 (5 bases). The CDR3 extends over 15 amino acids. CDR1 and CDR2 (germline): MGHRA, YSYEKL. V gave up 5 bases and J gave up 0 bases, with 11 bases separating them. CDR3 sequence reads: CASSGGLLSGNTIYF. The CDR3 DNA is TGCGCCAGCAGCGGGGGACTGCTCTCTGGAAACACCATATATTTT.

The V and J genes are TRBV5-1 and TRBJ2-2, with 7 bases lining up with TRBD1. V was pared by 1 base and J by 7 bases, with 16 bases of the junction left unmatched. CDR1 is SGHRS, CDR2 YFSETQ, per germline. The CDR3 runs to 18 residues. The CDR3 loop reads CASSLYGSGTAFSGELFF. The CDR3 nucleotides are TGCGCCAGCAGCTTGTATGGTTCCGGGACAGCTTTTAGCGGGGAGCTGTTTTTT.

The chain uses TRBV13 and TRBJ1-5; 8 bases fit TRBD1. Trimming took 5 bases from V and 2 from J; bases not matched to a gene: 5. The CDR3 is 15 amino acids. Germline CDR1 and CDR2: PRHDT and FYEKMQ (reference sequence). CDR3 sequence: CASSQGAYGNQPQHF. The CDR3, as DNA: TGTGCCAGCAGCCAGGGGGCGTATGGCAATCAGCCCCAGCATTTT.

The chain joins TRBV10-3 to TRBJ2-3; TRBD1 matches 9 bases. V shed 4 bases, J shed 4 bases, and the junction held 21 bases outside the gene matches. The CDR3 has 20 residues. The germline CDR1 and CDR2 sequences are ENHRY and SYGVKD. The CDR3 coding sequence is TGTGCCATCAGTGGCCAAAACCGGGACAGGGTTGTGGAGTATGCAGATACGCAGTATTTT. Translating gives CAISGQNRDRVVEYADTQYF.

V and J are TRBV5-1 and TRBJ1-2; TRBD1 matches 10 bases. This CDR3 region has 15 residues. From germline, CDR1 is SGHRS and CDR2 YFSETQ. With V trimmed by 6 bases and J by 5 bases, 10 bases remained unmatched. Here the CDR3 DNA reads TGCGCCAGCACCCCCCAGACAGGGGGCGGGTATGGCTACACCTTC. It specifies CASTPQTGGGYGYTF.

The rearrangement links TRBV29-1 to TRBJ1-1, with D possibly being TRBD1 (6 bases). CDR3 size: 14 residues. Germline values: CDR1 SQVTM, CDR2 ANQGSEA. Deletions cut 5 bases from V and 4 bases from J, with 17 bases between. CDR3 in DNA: TGCAGCGTTTCCACCAGGGGCGTTAGCACTGAAGCTTTCTTT. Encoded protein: CSVSTRGVSTEAFF. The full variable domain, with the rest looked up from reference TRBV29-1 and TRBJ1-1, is SAVISQKPSRDICQRGTSLTIQCQVDSQVTMMFWYRQQPGQSLTLIATANQGSEATYESGFVIDKFPISRPNLTFSTLTVSNMSPEDSSIYLCSVSTRGVSTEAFFGQGTRLTVV.

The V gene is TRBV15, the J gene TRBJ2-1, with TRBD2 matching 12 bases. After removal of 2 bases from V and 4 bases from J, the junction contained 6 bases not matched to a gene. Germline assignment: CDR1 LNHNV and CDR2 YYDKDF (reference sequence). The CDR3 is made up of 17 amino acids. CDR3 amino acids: CATSRLASGRGYNEQFF. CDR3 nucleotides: TGTGCCACCAGCAGATTGGCTAGCGGGAGGGGTTACAATGAGCAGTTCTTC. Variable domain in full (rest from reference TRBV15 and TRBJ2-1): DAMVIQNPRYQVTQFGKPVTLSCSQTLNHNVMYWYQQKSSQAPKLLFHYYDKDFNNEADTPDNFQSRRPNTSFCFLDIRSPGLGDTAMYLCATSRLASGRGYNEQFFGPGTRLTVL.